A single sample gave rise to the 17 T cell receptor beta chains below, sequenced in a study of cytomegalovirus exposure and HLA in healthy donors. The PCR made use of 60 Vbeta and 13 Jbeta primers. TCRdb keeps only in-frame clones here, not all; method: immunoSEQ multiplex PCR. The sample consists of more than 150,000 clones, approximately 85% of them appearing once. Sample: PBMCs. The receptors originated from a man aged 18-30 years in good health and CMV-seropositive.

This rearrangement joins TRBV2 to TRBJ2-1; D possibly corresponds to TRBD1 (6 bases). CDR1 and CDR2 from the germline V gene are SNHLY and FYNNEI. The CDR3 has 14 residues. Trimming stripped 5 bases from V and 3 bases from J, with 11 bases between. The CDR3 region is CASSQGPLYNEQFF. The CDR3, as DNA: TGTGCCAGCAGTCAGGGGCCCCTCTACAATGAGCAGTTCTTC.

The chain employs TRBV7-2 and TRBJ1-5, with a tentative D call TRBD1 (6 bases). Germline lookup yields CDR1 SGHTA and CDR2 FQGNSA. CDR3 length equals 13 residues. Between the trimmed V and J ends, which lost 3 bases and 7 bases, there was a span of 10 bases. The CDR3 here is CASSFNRAQPQHF. The CDR3 nucleotides are TGTGCCAGCAGCTTCAACAGGGCCCAGCCCCAGCATTTT.

The chain links TRBV7-2 to TRBJ2-3; D gene uncertain. The ends were cut back, 1 base at V and 2 bases at J, with 10 bases in the middle. CDR1 and CDR2 (germline): SGHTA, FQGNSA. This CDR3 has 15 amino acids. CDR3: CASSLESRFTDTQYF. The CDR3 coding sequence is TGTGCCAGCAGCTTAGAGTCTAGATTCACAGATACGCAGTATTTT.

The gene calls are TRBV7-2 and TRBJ1-2; 7 nucleotides align to TRBD1. CDR3 size: 14 residues. In germline, CDR1 is SGHTA, CDR2 FQGNSA. V gave up 5 bases and J gave up 8 bases; unmatched junction bases: 11. DNA for the CDR3: TGTGCCAGCAGCCAGGGGGACTTGCTTGGGGGCTACACCTTC. Its translation: CASSQGDLLGGYTF.

V gene TRBV9 combines with J gene TRBJ1-6; D is unclear. There are 13 residues in the CDR3. Trimming stripped 2 bases from V and 7 bases from J, with 7 bases between. Looked up from germline, CDR1 is SGDLS and CDR2 is YYNGEE. The CDR3 loop is CASSVGPNSPLHF. CDR3 nucleotide sequence: TGTGCCAGCAGCGTGGGCCCAAATTCACCCCTCCACTTT.

The chain carries TRBV4-1 and TRBJ2-1, with a possible D match to TRBD1 (6 bases). CDR1 and CDR2 from the germline V gene are MGHRA and YSYEKL. Between the trimmed V and J ends, which lost 0 bases and 6 bases, there was a span of 15 bases. This CDR3 is 16 amino acids long. CDR3 nucleotide sequence: TGCGCCAGCAGCCAAGAAGGCAGGGGTACAAGCAATGAGCAGTTCTTC. It is translated as CASSQEGRGTSNEQFF.

This rearrangement joins TRBV30 to TRBJ1-1, with unresolved D. The CDR3 is 11 residues long. In germline, CDR1 is GTSNPN, CDR2 SVGIG (reference sequence). V gave up 5 bases and J gave up 8 bases, with 12 bases separating them. DNA for the CDR3: TGTGCCTGGGGGCTGAGCCCAGAAGCTTTCTTT. Translation: CAWGLSPEAFF.

The V call is TRBV18, the J call TRBJ2-1, with a tentative D call TRBD1 (6 bases). Trimming removed 0 bases at V and 2 bases at J, with 11 bases between. From germline, CDR1 is KGHSH and CDR2 LQKENI. This CDR3 comprises 16 residues. The CDR3 here is CASSPPSRGTYNEQFF. The CDR3 DNA sequence: TGTGCCAGCTCACCACCATCCAGGGGAACCTACAATGAGCAGTTCTTC.

The V gene is TRBV5-1, the J gene TRBJ2-1; TRBD2 matches 8 bases. Germline CDR1 reads SGHRS; CDR2 reads YFSETQ. J gave up 10 bases and V 1 base, and 10 bases lay outside the gene matches. CDR3 length equals 15 residues. The CDR3 nucleotides read TGCGCCAGCAGCTTGTCGGGGGGGGGCCTCTGGGAGCAGTTCTTC. This gives the protein CASSLSGGGLWEQFF.

The gene calls are TRBV6-6 and TRBJ1-5; D possibly corresponds to TRBD1 (5 bases). Germline assignment: CDR1 MNHNY and CDR2 SVGAGI (reference sequence). The CDR3 is 15 residues long. V lost 7 bases and J 4 bases, leaving 17 bases between the germline ends. The CDR3 nucleotides are TGTGCCAGCACCTGGGAGGGGCTTGGGAATCAGCCCCAGCATTTT. Protein sequence: CASTWEGLGNQPQHF.

This chain uses TRBV10-1 with TRBJ1-1, with TRBD1 matching over 8 bases. Per germline, CDR1 WNHNN and CDR2 SYGVQD (reference sequence). The J segment lost 5 bases and the V segment lost 8 bases, leaving 7 bases of the junction unmatched. The CDR3 spans 13 residues. The CDR3 region has the DNA TGCGCCAGCTCACGGACAGGGCGAACTGAAGCTTTCTTT. Protein product: CASSRTGRTEAFF.

This clone appeared a single time. The CDR3 coding sequence is TGCGCCAGCAGCGCGGCGGGGGGCCCAGATACGCAGTATTTT. Translating gives CASSAAGGPDTQYF. The chain combines TRBV5-1 with TRBJ2-3; 8 bases align to TRBD2. V lost 4 bases to trimming and J lost 4 bases; unmatched junction nucleotides: 5. The CDR3 loop spans 14 amino acids. From germline, CDR1 is SGHRS and CDR2 YFSETQ.

The chain recombines TRBV19 with TRBJ2-7, with 8 positions matching TRBD1. J was trimmed by 2 bases and V by 7 bases; bases with no gene match: 7. Germline V gene lookup returns CDR1 LNHDA and CDR2 SQIVND (reference sequence). The CDR3 has 14 residues. CDR3 sequence: CASKRDRTTYEQYF. Here the CDR3 DNA reads TGTGCCAGTAAACGGGACAGGACGACCTACGAGCAGTACTTC.

This clone was seen just once. This sequence joins TRBV10-1 and TRBJ2-7; tentative D call: TRBD2 (6 bases). CDR1 is WNHNN, CDR2 SYGVQD, per germline (reference sequence). V lost 6 bases to trimming and J lost 0 bases, with 21 bases between them. This CDR3 spans 17 amino acids. Here the CDR3 reads CASRTPLGGEFSYEQYF. The CDR3 nucleotides read TGCGCCAGCAGGACGCCCCTGGGGGGTGAATTCTCCTACGAGCAGTACTTC.

The gene calls are TRBV5-1 and TRBJ2-5, with 15 bases identical to TRBD2. Germline V gives CDR1 SGHRS, CDR2 YFSETQ. The length of the CDR3 is 15 residues. The ends lost 5 bases at V and 5 bases at J; junction bases unmatched: 4. The CDR3 sequence is CASRGLAGGPETQYF. The DNA for the CDR3 is TGCGCCAGCAGAGGACTAGCGGGGGGGCCGGAGACCCAGTACTTC.

This clone was recorded at least ten times. The gene calls are TRBV4-3 and TRBJ1-4; 9 positions agree with TRBD1. The CDR3 length is 16 residues. Trimming removed 4 bases from V and 5 bases from J; junction bases left unmatched: 8. CDR1 is LGHNA and CDR2 is YSLEER in the germline V gene. The CDR3 sequence is CASSPNTGTGNEKLFF. Here the CDR3 DNA reads TGCGCCAGCAGCCCGAACACCGGGACAGGGAATGAAAAACTGTTTTTT.

The chain carries TRBV2 and TRBJ2-3; 10 nucleotides align to TRBD2. CDR1 SNHLY and CDR2 FYNNEI come from the germline V gene. J gave up 2 bases and V 8 bases, and 7 bases lay outside the gene matches. CDR3 length: 15 residues. The CDR3 coding sequence is TGTGCCAGCGACACTAGCGGGGAGTCCACAGATACGCAGTATTTT. Translating gives CASDTSGESTDTQYF.